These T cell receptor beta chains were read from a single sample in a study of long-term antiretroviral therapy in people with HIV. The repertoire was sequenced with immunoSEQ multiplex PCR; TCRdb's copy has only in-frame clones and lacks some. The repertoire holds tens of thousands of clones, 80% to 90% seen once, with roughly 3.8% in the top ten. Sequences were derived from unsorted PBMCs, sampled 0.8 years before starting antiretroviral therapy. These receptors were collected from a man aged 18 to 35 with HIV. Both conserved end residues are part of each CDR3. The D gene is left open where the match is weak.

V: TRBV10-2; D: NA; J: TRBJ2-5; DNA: TGCGCCAGCAGTGAGCCCCATTTCGGGGGACGAGAGACCCAGTACTTC; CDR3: CASSEPHFGGRETQYF
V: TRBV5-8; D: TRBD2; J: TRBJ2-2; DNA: TGTGCCAGCAGCTGGGCTAGCGGGGGCTCGGGGGAGCTGTTTTTT; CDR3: CASSWASGGSGELFF
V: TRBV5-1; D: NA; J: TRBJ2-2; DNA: TGCGCCAGCGCAGCCTCCCAGCTTTCGACCGGGGAGCTGTTTTTT; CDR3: CASAASQLSTGELFF
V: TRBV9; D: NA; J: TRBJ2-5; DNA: TGTGCCAGCAGCGTAGACCCGATGAGGGTGGAGACCCAGTACTTC; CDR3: CASSVDPMRVETQYF
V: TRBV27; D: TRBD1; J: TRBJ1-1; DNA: TGTGCCAGCAGTCTAGGACAGGGTAACGAGGCTTTCTTT; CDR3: CASSLGQGNEAFF
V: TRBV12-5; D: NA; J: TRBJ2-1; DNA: TGTGCTAGTGGGCTAACCCTAGGGGGTGAGCAGTTCTTC; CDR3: CASGLTLGGEQFF
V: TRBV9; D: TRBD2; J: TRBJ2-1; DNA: TGTGCCAGCAGCTCCCCTAATACTAGCGGGGGGGCCTGGGTAAACGCTGAGCAGTTCTTC; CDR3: CASSSPNTSGGAWVNAEQFF
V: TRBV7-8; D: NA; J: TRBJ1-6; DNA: TGTGCCAGCAGCATTGGGGGGTCGGATCCACCCCTCCACTTT; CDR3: CASSIGGSDPPLHF
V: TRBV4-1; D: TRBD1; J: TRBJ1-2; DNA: TGCGCCAGCAGCCCTATGGGACAGGCCTACGGCTACACCTTC; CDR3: CASSPMGQAYGYTF
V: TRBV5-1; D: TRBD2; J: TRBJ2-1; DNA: TGCGCCAGCAGCCTGTTAGCGGGAGGGGGTAATGAGCAGTTCTTC; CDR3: CASSLLAGGGNEQFF